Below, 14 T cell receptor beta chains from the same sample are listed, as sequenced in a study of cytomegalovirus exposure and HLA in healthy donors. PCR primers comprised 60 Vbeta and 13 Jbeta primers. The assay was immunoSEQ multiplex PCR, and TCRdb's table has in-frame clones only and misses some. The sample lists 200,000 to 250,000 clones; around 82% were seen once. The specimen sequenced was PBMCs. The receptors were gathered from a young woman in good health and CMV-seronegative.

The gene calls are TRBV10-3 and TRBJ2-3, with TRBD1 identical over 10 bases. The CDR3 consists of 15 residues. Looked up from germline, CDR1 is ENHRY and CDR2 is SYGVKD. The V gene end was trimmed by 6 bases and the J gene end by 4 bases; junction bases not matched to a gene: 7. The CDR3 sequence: CAIRPGQGVADTQYF. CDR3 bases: TGTGCCATCAGGCCCGGACAGGGGGTGGCAGATACGCAGTATTTT.

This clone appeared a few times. CDR3 sequence (DNA): TGTGCCAGCTCACCGAGGAACACTGAAGCTTTCTTT. As protein: CASSPRNTEAFF. This chain uses TRBV18 with TRBJ1-1; D gene uncertain. CDR3 length equals 12 residues. Per the germline V gene, CDR1 is KGHSH and CDR2 is LQKENI. The ends were cut back, 3 bases at V and 1 base at J, with 3 bases in the middle.

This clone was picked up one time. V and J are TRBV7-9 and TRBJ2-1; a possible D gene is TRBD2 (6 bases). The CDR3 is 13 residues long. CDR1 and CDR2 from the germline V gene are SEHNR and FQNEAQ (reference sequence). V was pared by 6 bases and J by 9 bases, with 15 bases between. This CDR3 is CASRKTAGSEQFF. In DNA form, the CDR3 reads TGTGCCAGCAGGAAGACGGCGGGGAGTGAGCAGTTCTTC.

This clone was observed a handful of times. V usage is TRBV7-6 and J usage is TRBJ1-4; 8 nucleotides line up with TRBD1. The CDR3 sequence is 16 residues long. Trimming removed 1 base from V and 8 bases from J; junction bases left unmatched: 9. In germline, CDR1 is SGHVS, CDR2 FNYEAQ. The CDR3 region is CASSLGAGGSREKLFF. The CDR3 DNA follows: TGTGCCAGCAGCTTAGGGGCAGGGGGCTCACGGGAAAAACTGTTTTTT. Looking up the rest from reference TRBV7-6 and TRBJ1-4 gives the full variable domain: GAGVSQSPRYKVTKRGQDVALRCDPISGHVSLYWYRQALGQGPEFLTYFNYEAQQDKSGLPNDRFSAERPEGSISTLTIQRTEQRDSAMYRCASSLGAGGSREKLFFGSGTQLSVL.

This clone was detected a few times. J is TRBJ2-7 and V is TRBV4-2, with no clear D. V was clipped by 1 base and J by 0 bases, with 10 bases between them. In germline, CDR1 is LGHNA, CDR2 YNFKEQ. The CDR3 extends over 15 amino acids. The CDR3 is CASSQGYISSYEQYF. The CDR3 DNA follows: TGTGCCAGCAGCCAAGGATACATCAGCTCCTACGAGCAGTACTTC.

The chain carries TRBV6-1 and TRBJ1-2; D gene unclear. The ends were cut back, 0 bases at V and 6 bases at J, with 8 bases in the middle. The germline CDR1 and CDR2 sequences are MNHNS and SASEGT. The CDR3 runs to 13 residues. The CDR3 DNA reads TGTGCCAGCAGTGAAGCCTCCCCTAATGGCTACACCTTC. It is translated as CASSEASPNGYTF.

The CDR3 DNA sequence: TGTGCCAGCAGCACGGACAGCTCTGGAAACACCATATATTTT. It codes for CASSTDSSGNTIYF. This sequence joins TRBV9 and TRBJ1-3; D possibly corresponds to TRBD1 (6 bases). Deletions cut 4 bases from V and 0 bases from J, with 8 bases between. The CDR3 runs 14 residues. CDR1 and CDR2 from the germline V gene are SGDLS and YYNGEE. Full variable domain (missing parts from reference TRBV9 and TRBJ1-3): DSGVTQTPKHLITATGQRVTLRCSPRSGDLSVYWYQQSLDQGLQFLIQYYNGEERAKGNILERFSAQQFPDLHSELNLSSLELGDSALYFCASSTDSSGNTIYFGEGSWLTVV.

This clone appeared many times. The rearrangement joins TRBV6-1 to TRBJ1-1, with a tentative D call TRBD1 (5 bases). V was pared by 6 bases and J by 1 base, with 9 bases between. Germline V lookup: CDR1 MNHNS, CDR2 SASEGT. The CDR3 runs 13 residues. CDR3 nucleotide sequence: TGTGCCAGCAGAGACAGCCCGAACACTGAAGCTTTCTTT. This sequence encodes CASRDSPNTEAFF.

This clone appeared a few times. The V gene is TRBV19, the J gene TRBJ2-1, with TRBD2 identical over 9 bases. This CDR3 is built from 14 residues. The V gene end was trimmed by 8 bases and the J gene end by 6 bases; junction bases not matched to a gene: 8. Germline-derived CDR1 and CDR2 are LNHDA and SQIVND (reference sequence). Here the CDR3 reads CASSWGLAANEQFF. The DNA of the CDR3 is TGTGCCAGTTCTTGGGGACTAGCTGCCAATGAGCAGTTCTTC.

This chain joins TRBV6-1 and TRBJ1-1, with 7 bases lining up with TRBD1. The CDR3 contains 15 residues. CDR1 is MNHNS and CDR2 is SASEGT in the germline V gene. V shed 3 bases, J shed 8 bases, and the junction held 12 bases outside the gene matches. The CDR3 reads CASSETFTGVREAFF. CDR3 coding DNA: TGTGCCAGCAGTGAGACCTTTACAGGGGTACGGGAAGCTTTCTTT.

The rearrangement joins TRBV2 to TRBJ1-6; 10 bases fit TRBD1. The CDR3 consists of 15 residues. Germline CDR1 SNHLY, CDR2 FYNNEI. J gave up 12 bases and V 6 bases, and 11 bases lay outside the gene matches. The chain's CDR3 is CASRPTGGPRGPLHF. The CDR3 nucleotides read TGTGCCAGCAGACCGACAGGGGGCCCAAGGGGACCCCTCCACTTT. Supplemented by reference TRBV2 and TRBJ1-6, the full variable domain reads EPEVTQTPSHQVTQMGQEVILRCVPISNHLYFYWYRQILGQKVEFLVSFYNNEISEKSEIFDDQFSVERPDGSNFTLKIRSTKLEDSAMYFCASRPTGGPRGPLHFGNGTRLTVT.

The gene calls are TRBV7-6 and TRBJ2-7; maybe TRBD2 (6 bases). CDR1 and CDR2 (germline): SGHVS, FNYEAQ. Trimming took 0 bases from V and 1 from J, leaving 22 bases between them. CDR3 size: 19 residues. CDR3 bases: TGTGCCAGCAGCTTAGCGGACCCCTCTATAGCGGAGTTTTCCTACGAGCAGTACTTC. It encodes CASSLADPSIAEFSYEQYF.

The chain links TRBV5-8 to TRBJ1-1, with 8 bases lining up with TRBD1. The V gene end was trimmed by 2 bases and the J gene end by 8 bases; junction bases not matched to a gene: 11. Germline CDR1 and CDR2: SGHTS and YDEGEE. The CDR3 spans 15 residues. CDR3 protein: CASSLGQGLGGEAFF. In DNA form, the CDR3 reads TGTGCCAGCAGCTTAGGACAGGGCTTGGGGGGCGAAGCTTTCTTT.

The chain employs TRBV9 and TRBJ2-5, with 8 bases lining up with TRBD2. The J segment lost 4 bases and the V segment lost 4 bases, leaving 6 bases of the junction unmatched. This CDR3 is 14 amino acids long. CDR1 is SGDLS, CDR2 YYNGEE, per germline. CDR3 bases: TGTGCCAGCAGCCACGGGCTAGCGGGAGAGACCCAGTACTTC. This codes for CASSHGLAGETQYF.